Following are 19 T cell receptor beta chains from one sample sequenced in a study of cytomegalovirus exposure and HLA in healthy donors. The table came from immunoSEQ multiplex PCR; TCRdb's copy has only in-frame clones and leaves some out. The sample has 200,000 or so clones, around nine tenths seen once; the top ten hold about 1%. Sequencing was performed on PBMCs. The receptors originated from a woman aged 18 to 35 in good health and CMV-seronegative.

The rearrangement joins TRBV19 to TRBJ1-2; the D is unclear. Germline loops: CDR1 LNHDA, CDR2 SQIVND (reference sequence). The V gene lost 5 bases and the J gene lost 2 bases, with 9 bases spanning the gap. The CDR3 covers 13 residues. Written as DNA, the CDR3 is TGTGCCAGTAGTGCCGGCAGGAACTATGGCTACACCTTC. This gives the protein CASSAGRNYGYTF.

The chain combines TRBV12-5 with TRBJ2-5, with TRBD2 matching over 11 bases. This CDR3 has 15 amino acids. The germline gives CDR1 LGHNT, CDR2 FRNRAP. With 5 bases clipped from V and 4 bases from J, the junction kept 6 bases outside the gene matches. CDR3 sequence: CASGLAGGRGETQYF. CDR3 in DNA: TGTGCTAGTGGTCTAGCGGGAGGACGAGGAGAGACCCAGTACTTC.

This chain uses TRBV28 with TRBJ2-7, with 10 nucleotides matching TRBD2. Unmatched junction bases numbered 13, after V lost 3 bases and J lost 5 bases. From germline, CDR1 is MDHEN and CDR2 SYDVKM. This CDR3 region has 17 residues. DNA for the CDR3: TGTGCCAGCAGTTTCTTTGGTTCACTAGCGGGGTGGGACGAGCAGTACTTC. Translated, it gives CASSFFGSLAGWDEQYF.

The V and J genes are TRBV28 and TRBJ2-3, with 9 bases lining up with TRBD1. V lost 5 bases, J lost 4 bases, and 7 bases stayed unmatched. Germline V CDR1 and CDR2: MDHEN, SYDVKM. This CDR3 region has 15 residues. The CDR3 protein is CASSPDRGRSDTQYF. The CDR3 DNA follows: TGTGCCAGCAGTCCCGACAGGGGGAGGTCAGATACGCAGTATTTT.

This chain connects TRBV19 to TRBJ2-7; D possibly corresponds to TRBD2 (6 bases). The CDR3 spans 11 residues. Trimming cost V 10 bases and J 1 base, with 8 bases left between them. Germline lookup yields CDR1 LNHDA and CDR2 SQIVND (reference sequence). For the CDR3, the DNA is TGTGCCACCCTAGCGTCCTACGAGCAGTACTTC. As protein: CATLASYEQYF.

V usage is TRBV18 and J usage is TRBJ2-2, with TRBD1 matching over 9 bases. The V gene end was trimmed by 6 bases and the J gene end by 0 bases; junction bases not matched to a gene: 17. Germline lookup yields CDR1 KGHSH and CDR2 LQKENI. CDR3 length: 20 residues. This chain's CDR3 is CASSYRYRDRVNTNTGELFF. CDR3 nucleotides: TGTGCCAGCTCGTACCGATACCGGGACAGGGTGAATACGAACACCGGGGAGCTGTTTTTT.

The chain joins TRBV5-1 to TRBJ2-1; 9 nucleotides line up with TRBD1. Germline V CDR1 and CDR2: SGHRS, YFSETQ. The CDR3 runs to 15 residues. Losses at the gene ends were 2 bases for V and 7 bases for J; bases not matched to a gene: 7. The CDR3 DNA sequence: TGCGCCAGCAGCTTTGTACTGACAGGGGGGAATGAGCAGTTCTTC. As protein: CASSFVLTGGNEQFF.

In DNA form, the CDR3 reads TGTGCCACCAGCAGAGAGACTCGTTTGGCTTTCTTT. Amino acids: CATSRETRLAFF. The chain links TRBV15 to TRBJ1-1; D ambiguous. Germline V CDR1 and CDR2: LNHNV, YYDKDF (reference sequence). The CDR3 has 12 amino acids. The ends were cut back, 0 bases at V and 11 bases at J, with 10 bases in the middle. The variable domain in full, completed from reference TRBV15 and TRBJ1-1, reads DAMVIQNPRYQVTQFGKPVTLSCSQTLNHNVMYWYQQKSSQAPKLLFHYYDKDFNNEADTPDNFQSRRPNTSFCFLDIRSPGLGDTAMYLCATSRETRLAFFGQGTRLTVV.

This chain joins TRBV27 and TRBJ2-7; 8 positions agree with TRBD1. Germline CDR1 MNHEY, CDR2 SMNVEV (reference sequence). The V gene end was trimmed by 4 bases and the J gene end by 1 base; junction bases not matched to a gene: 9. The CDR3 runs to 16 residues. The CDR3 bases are TGTGCCAGCAGTTCTGAGGGATGGACAGGGTCCTACGAGCAGTACTTC. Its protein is CASSSEGWTGSYEQYF.

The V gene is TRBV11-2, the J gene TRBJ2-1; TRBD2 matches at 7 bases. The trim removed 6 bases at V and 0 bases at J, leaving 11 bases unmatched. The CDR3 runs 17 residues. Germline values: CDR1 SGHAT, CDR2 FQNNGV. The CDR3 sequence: CASSSPWGGSSYNEQFF. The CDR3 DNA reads TGTGCCAGCAGTTCACCCTGGGGGGGGAGCTCCTACAATGAGCAGTTCTTC.

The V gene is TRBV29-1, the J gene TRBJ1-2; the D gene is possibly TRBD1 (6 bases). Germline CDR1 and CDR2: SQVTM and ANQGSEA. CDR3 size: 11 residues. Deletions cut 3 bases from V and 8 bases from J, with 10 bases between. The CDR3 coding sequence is TGCAGCGTTGACAAGGGGGTGGGCTACACCTTC. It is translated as CSVDKGVGYTF.

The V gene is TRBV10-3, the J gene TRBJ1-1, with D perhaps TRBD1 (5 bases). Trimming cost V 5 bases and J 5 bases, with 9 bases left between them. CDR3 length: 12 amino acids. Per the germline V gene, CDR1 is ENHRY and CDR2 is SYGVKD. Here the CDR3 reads CAISPGGTEAFF. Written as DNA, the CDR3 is TGTGCCATCAGTCCTGGGGGGACTGAAGCTTTCTTT.

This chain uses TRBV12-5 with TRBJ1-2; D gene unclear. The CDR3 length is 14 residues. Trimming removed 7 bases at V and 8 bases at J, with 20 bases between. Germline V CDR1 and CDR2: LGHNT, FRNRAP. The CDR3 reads CASAPGGEAEGYTF. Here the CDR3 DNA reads TGTGCTAGTGCTCCGGGTGGAGAGGCAGAGGGCTACACCTTC.

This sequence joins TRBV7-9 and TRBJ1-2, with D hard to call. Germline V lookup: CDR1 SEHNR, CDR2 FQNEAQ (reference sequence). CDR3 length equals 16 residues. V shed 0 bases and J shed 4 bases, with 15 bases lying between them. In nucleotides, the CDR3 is TGTGCCAGCAGCTTAGCGCTCGAGGAGTCACTCTATGGCTACACCTTC. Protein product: CASSLALEESLYGYTF.

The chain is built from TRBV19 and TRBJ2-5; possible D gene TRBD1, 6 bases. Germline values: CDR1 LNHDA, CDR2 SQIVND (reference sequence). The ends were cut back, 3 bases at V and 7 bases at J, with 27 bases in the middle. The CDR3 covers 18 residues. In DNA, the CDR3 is TGTGCCAGTAGTATTTTTGGACCCGGACAGCCTATTATTGGGACCCAGTACTTC. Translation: CASSIFGPGQPIIGTQYF.

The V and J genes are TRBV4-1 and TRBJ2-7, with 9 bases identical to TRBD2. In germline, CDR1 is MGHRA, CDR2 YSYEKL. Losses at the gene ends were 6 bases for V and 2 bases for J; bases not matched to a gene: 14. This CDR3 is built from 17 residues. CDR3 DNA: TGCGCCAGCAGACCCATCGGACTAGCGACATCTACCTACGAGCAGTACTTC. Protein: CASRPIGLATSTYEQYF.

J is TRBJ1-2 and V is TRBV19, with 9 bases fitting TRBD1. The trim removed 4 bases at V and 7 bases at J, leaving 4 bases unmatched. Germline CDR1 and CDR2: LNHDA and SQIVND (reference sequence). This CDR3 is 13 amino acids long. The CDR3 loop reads CASSRQGEAGYTF. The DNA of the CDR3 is TGTGCCAGTAGTAGACAGGGGGAAGCTGGCTACACCTTC.

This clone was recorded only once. Written as DNA, the CDR3 is TGCGCCAGCAGCACCCGGACAGGGAACTATGGCTACACCTTC. It encodes CASSTRTGNYGYTF. This sequence joins TRBV5-1 and TRBJ1-2; 8 bases are shared with TRBD1. This CDR3 contains 14 residues. J lost 2 bases, V lost 4 bases, and 4 bases had no gene match. CDR1 and CDR2 from the germline V gene are SGHRS and YFSETQ.

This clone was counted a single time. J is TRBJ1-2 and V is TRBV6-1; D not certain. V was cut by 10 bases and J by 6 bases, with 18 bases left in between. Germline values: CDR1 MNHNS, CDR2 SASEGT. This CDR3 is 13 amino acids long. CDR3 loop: CAIYEVPRDGYTF. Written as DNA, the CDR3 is TGTGCCATTTACGAGGTACCGAGAGATGGCTACACCTTC.